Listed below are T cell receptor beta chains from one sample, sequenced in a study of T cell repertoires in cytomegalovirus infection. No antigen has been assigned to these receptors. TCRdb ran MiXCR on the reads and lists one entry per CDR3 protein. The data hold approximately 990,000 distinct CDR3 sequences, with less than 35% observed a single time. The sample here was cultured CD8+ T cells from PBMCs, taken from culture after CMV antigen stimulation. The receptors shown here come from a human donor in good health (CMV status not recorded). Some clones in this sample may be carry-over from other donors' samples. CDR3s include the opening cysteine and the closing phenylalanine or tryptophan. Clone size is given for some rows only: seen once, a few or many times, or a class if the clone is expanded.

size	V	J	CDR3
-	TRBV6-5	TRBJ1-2	CASSYGQGVVGYTF
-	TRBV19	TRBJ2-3	CASSIISGGTDTQYF
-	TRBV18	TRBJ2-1	CASSPEGRAGNEQFF
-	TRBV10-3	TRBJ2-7	CAIRLRTDEQYF
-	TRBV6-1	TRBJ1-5	CASGVITQHF
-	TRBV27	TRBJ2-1	CASSLSWQGGLGEQFF
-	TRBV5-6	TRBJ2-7	CASSFSGTSFYSYEQYF
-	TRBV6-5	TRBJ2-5	CASSYLGTDQETQYF
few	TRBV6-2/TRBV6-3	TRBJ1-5	CASSYAGWDQPQHF
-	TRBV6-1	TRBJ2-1	CASSEKAGGYNEQFF
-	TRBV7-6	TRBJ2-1	CVSSLAGGNNEQFF
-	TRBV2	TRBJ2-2	CASSYQPMTGRSNTGELFF
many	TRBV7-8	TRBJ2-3	CASSFPRKGADTQYF
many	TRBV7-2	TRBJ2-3	CASSTGTSGPSTDTQYF
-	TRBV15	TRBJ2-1	CATSRGSAGGYNEQFF
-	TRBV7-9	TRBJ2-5	CASSTHSGEETQYF
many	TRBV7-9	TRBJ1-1	CASSPPKNTEAFF
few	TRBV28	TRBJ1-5	CASSLGDRGYGNQPQHF
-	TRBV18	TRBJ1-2	CASSPLGQGPGYGYTF
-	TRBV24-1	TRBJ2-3	CATRKFEASTGVHTTDTQYF
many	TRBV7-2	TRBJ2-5	CASSPGVADQETQYF
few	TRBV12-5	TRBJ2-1	CASGPDTHSYNEQFF